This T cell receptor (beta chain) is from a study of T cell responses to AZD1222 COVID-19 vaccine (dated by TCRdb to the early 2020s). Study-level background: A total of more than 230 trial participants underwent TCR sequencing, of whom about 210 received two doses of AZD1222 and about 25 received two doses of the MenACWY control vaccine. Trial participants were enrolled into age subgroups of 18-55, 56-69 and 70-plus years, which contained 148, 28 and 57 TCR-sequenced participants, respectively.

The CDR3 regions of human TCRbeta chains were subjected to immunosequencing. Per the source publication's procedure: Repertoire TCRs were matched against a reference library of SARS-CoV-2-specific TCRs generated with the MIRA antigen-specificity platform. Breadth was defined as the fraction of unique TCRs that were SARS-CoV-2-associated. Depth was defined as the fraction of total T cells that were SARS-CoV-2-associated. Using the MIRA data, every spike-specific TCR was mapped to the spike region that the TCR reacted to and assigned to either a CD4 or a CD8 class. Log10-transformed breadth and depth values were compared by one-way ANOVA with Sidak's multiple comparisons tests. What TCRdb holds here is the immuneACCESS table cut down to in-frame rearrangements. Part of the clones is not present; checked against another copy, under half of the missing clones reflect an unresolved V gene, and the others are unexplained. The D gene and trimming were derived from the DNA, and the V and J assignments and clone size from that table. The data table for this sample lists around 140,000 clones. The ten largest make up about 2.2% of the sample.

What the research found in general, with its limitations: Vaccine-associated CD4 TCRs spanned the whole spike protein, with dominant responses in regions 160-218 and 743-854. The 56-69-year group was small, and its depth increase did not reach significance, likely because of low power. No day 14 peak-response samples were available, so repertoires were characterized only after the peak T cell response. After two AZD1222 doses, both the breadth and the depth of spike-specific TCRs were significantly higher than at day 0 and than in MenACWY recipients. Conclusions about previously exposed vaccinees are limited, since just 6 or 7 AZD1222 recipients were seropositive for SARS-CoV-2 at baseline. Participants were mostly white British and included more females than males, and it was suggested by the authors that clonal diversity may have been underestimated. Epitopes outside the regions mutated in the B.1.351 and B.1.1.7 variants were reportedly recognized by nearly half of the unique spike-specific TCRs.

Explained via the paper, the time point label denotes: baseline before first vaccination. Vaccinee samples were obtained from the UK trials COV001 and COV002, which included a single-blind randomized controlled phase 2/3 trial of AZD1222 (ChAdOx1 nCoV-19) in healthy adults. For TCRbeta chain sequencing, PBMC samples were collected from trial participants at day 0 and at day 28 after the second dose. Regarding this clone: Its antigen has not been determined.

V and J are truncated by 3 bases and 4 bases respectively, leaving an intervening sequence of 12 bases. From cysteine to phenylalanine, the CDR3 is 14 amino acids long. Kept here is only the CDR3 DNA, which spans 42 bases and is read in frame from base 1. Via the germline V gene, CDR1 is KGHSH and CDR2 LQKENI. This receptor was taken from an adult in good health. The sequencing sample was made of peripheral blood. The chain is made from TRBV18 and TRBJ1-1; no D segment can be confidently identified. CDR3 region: CASSPAAEATEAFF. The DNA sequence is TGTGCCAGCTCACCGGCGGCCGAGGCCACTGAAGCTTTCTTT.